This T cell receptor beta chain is from a study of CD8 T cells in ankylosing spondylitis. General study points: A TCR beta motif of roughly eight highly homologous variants appeared characteristic of ankylosing spondylitis blood.

This CDR3 has 13 residues. Trimming removed 0 bases at V and 3 bases at J, with 6 bases between. The germline gives CDR1 SGDLS, CDR2 YYNGEE. Each TCR beta library was made by quantitative 5'-RACE that incorporated molecular barcodes. TCRdb re-analysed the 5' RACE reads in MiXCR, keeping a single row per CDR3 protein. The sample carries 250,000 to 350,000 distinct CDR3 sequences, roughly 20% recorded once. To note about this clonotype: Antigen: not known.

The sequenced material came from blood, either unsorted or a sorted T cell fraction (not recorded which). The V gene is TRBV9, the J gene TRBJ1-2; D ambiguous. The receptor's source is a male donor with ankylosing spondylitis or in good health (not recorded which). The CDR3 spells CASSVGADYGYTF. The CDR3 DNA sequence: TGTGCCAGCAGCGTAGGGGCGGACTATGGCTACACCTTC.